This T cell receptor (beta chain) was sequenced for a study of blood T cell repertoires in COVID-19. Looking at the study overall: COVID-19 samples, acute and convalescent, were from the United States, Italy and Spain. The cDNA or gDNA used as material had been derived from T cells, B-cell-depleted T cells, or PBMCs.

The germline CDR1 and CDR2 sequences are MDHEN and SYDVKM. This CDR3 region has 14 residues. Trimming removed 7 bases at V and 2 bases at J, with 12 bases between. Study processing details: Using reference gene primer amplification, nucleated cell counts were estimated. Assay used: immunoSEQ multiplex PCR; TCRdb lists only in-frame clones, some missing. Clonal size and the V and J genes are those of that table, whereas D and trimming came from the DNA. Of roughly 150,000 clones in the sample, about 83% were seen once. J is TRBJ1-5 and V is TRBV28, with a weak D call TRBD1 (6 bases). The origin of this receptor is a woman at least 80 years old with acute or convalescent COVID-19. Sequencing used peripheral blood. CDR3 sequence: CASKGRQGNQPQHF. The CDR3 DNA follows: TGTGCCAGCAAAGGGAGACAGGGCAATCAGCCCCAGCATTTT.